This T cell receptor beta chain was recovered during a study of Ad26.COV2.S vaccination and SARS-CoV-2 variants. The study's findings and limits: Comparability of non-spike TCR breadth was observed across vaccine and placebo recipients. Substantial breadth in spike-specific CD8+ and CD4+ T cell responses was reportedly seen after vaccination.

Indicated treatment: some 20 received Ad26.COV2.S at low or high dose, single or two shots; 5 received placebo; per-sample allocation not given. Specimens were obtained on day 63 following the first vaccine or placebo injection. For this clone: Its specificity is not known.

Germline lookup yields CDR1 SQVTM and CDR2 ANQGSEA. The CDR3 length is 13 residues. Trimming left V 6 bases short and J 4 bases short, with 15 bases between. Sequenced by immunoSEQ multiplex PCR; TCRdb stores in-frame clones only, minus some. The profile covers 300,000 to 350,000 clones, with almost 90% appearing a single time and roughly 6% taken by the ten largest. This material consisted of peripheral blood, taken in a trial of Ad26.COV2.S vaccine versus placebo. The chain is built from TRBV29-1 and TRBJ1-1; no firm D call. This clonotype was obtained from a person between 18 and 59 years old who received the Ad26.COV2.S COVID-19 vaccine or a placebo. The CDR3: CSVLVAPGTEAFF. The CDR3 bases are TGCAGCGTCCTCGTGGCTCCCGGCACTGAAGCTTTCTTT.